This record concerns one T cell receptor (beta chain) sequence. The antigen is not known. The data were obtained in a study of T cell repertoires in cytomegalovirus infection. At the level of the study: Shared public TCR beta signatures pointed to both CMV infection and a matching HLA type.

Overall study results and limits: Based on cumulative public TCR beta family frequency, carriers of CMV plus the relevant HLA were identified.

TCRdb itself ran the reads through MiXCR, one entry per CDR3 protein. This table holds approximately 600,000 distinct CDR3 sequences, approximately 40% found once. Germline V lookup: CDR1 SGHDN, CDR2 FVKESK. This CDR3 is 15 amino acids long. Trimming removed 2 bases from V and 5 bases from J, with 14 bases in between. The clonotype originates from a human donor in good health (CMV status not recorded). Some clones in this sample may be carry-over from other donors' samples. The material was cultured PBMCs, obtained from culture after CMV antigen stimulation. The chain recombines TRBV14 with TRBJ2-3, with TRBD2 as a possible D gene (5 bases). The CDR3 DNA reads TGTGCCAGCAGCCAACAAATGGGGAGTCAAGATACGCAGTATTTT. This codes for CASSQQMGSQDTQYF.